A selection of T cell receptor beta chains follows, all from one sample in a study of post-analysis software for immune sequencing data. TCRdb itself ran the PCR reads through MiXCR, one entry per CDR3 protein. The data show roughly 700,000 distinct CDR3 sequences, about 32% seen once. The material sequenced was blood. The source of these receptors is a girl between 5 and 17 years old with multiple sclerosis. Both conserved end residues are part of each CDR3. The D gene is left open where the match is weak. Some rows mark clone size as missing; the rest say once, few, many or name a class of expanded clone.

clone_size	d_call	v_call	j_call	cdr3_aa	cdr3_nt
NA	TRBD1	TRBV20-1	TRBJ1-1	CSATEQGAGGNTEAFF	TGCAGTGCCACGGAGCAGGGGGCGGGAGGGAACACTGAAGCTTTCTTT
NA	TRBD1	TRBV7-2	TRBJ2-3	CASSLRDRRTDTQYF	TGTGCCAGCAGCCTCCGGGACAGAAGAACAGATACGCAGTATTTT
few	NA	TRBV6-1	TRBJ1-2	CATIEVNYGYTF	TGTGCCACGATTGAGGTTAACTATGGCTACACCTTC
few	TRBD2	TRBV15	TRBJ2-1	CATSREYKRELLNNEQFF	TGTGCCACCAGCAGAGAATACAAGCGGGAATTACTGAACAATGAGCAGTTCTTC
NA	NA	TRBV20-1	TRBJ2-1	CSEGTSRWGEQFF	TGCAGTGAAGGGACCTCAAGATGGGGTGAGCAGTTCTTC
few	NA	TRBV18	TRBJ1-2	CASSPTGGNGYTF	TGTGCCAGCTCACCAACCGGGGGTAACGGCTACACCTTC
few	NA	TRBV20-1	TRBJ2-1	CSARGSEGKYNEQFF	TGCAGTGCTAGAGGTTCTGAGGGGAAATACAATGAGCAGTTCTTC
many	NA	TRBV20-1	TRBJ2-1	CSAREGSSYNEQFF	TGCAGTGCTAGAGAGGGGAGCTCCTACAATGAGCAGTTCTTC
NA	NA	TRBV29-1	TRBJ2-1	CSVLGTRGEQFF	TGCAGCGTGCTAGGGACAAGGGGGGAGCAGTTCTTC
NA	TRBD2	TRBV29-1	TRBJ2-5	CSVVVLETSASGNQETQYF	TGCAGCGTTGTTGTCCTAGAAACTTCGGCTAGCGGAAACCAAGAGACCCAGTACTTC
NA	TRBD2	TRBV27	TRBJ2-7	CAAASLAGREQYF	TGTGCCGCCGCGTCCCTAGCGGGCCGCGAGCAGTACTTC
few	TRBD2	TRBV28	TRBJ2-1	CASRPGLAANEQFF	TGTGCCAGCAGACCGGGACTAGCGGCCAATGAGCAGTTCTTC
many	NA	TRBV3-1	TRBJ2-6	CASSPRNSGANVLTF	TGTGCCAGCAGCCCCCGTAACTCTGGGGCCAACGTCCTGACTTTC
NA	NA	TRBV3-1	TRBJ1-6	CASSQVGSSYNSPLHF	TGTGCCAGCAGCCAAGTGGGGAGCTCCTATAATTCACCCCTCCACTTT
once	NA	TRBV5-1	TRBJ1-1	CASSLSAGRGMNTEAFF	TGCGCCAGCAGCTTGTCGGCAGGGAGGGGGATGAACACTGAAGCTTTCTTT
NA	TRBD1	TRBV7-9	TRBJ2-5	CASSSTGAWETQYF	TGTGCCAGCAGCTCGACAGGGGCATGGGAGACCCAGTACTTC
NA	NA	TRBV4-1	TRBJ1-4	CASSHGSDSTYPNEKLFF	TGCGCCAGCAGCCACGGTTCGGACAGCACCTATCCGAATGAAAAACTGTTTTTT
few	NA	TRBV7-7	TRBJ2-5	CASSLSPQETQYF	TGTGCTAGCAGCTTATCCCCCCAAGAGACCCAGTACTTC
NA	NA	TRBV7-9	TRBJ2-5	CACRERAEKTQYF	TGTGCCTGCAGGGAGAGGGCGGAGAAGACCCAGTACTTC
NA	NA	TRBV5-8	TRBJ1-4	CASGRGATNEKLFF	TGTGCCAGCGGGCGGGGCGCAACTAATGAAAAACTGTTTTTT
NA	NA	TRBV5-1	TRBJ2-5	CASSLSVFGGLETQYF	TGCGCCAGCAGCTTGAGCGTTTTTGGGGGTTTAGAGACCCAGTACTTC
NA	NA	TRBV7-9	TRBJ2-2	CASQRREDTGELFF	TGTGCCAGCCAAAGACGGGAAGACACCGGGGAGCTGTTTTTT
NA	TRBD1	TRBV18	TRBJ2-4	CASSPTQSGGNIQYF	TGTGCCAGCTCCCCCACACAGTCAGGGGGAAACATTCAGTACTTC
NA	NA	TRBV4-1	TRBJ1-4	CASSRLSTPLNEKLFF	TGCGCCAGCAGCCGACTTTCGACACCCCTTAATGAAAAACTGTTTTTT
NA	TRBD1	TRBV12-5	TRBJ2-3	CASGRGQGPTGTQYF	TGTGCTAGTGGCCGGGGACAGGGACCCACAGGTACGCAGTATTTT
many	NA	TRBV29-1	TRBJ1-2	CSAGEGPFPYGYTF	TGCAGCGCAGGAGAGGGCCCCTTCCCCTATGGCTACACCTTC
NA	NA	TRBV5-1	TRBJ2-3	CASSSKDTQYF	TGCGCCAGCAGCTCTAAAGATACGCAGTATTTT